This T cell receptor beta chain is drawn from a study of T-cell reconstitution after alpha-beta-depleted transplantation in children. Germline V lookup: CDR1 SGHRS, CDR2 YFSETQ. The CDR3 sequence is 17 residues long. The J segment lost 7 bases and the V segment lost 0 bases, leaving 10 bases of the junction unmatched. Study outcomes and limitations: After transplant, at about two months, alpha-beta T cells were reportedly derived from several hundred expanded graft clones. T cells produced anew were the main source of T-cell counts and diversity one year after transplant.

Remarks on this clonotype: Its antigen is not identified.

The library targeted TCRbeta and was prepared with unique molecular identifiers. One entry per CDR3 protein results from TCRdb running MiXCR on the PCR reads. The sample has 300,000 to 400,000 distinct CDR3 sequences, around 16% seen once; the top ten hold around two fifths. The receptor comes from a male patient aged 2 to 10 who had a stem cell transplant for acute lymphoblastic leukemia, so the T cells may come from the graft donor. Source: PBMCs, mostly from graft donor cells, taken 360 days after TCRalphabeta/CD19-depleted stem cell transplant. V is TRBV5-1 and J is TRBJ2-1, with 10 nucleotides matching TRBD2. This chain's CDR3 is CASSLVLAGAVRNEQFF. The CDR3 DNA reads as TGCGCCAGCAGCTTGGTCCTAGCGGGGGCCGTTAGGAATGAGCAGTTCTTC.